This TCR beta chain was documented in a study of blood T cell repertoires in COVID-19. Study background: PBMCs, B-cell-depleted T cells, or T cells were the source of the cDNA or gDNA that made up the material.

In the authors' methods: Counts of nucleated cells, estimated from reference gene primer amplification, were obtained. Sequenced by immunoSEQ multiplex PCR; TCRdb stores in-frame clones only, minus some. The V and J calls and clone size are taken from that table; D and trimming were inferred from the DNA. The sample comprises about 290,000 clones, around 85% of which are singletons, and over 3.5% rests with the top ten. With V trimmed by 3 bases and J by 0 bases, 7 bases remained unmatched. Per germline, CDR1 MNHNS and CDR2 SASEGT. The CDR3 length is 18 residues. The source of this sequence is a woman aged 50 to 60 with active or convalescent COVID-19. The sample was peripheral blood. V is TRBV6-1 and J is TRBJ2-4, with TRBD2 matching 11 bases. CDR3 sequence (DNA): TGTGCCAGCAGTGAGTTAGCGGGAGGGCTTGTAGCCAAAAACATTCAGTACTTC. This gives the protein CASSELAGGLVAKNIQYF.